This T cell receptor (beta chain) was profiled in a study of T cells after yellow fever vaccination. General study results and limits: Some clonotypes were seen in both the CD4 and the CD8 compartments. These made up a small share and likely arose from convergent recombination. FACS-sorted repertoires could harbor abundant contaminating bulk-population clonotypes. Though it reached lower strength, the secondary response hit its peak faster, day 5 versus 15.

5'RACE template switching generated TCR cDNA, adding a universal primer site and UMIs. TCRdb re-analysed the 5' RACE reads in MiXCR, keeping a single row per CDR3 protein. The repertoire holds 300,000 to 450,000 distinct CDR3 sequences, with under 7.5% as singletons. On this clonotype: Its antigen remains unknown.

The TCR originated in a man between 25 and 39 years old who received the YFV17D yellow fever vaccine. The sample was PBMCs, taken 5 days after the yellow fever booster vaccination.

CDR3 residues: CSAPQLAVGYGYTF. In nucleotides, the CDR3 is TGCAGTGCCCCGCAACTAGCAGTTGGCTATGGCTACACCTTC. This sequence joins TRBV20-1 and TRBJ1-2; D call uncertain. The germline V and J ends were trimmed by 6 bases and 4 bases, with 18 bases remaining between them. Germline loops: CDR1 DFQATT, CDR2 SNEGSKA (reference sequence). This CDR3 region has 14 residues.